This T cell receptor beta chain was captured in a study of sequential checkpoint blockade in melanoma. In the study overall: Patients were randomized 1:1 to nivolumab-then-ipilimumab or ipilimumab-then-nivolumab first-line. Maintenance nivolumab came after either treatment sequence.

Germline assignment: CDR1 SGHDT and CDR2 YYEEEE. There are 14 residues in the CDR3. Losses at the gene ends were 4 bases for V and 7 bases for J; bases not matched to a gene: 11. Sequencing used immunoSEQ multiplex PCR; TCRdb keeps in-frame clones, though not all of them. The table lists roughly 20,000 clones, 55% to 80% of them singletons. Treatment described: randomized to nivolumab then ipilimumab (arm A) or the reverse (arm B). Live CD3+CD8+ CD19− CD56− cells were sorted from PBMCs. The chain couples TRBV5-6 to TRBJ2-7; 7 bases fit TRBD1. Sequenced here: CD8+ T cells sorted from blood (inferred from file names), sampled from a patient given nivolumab and ipilimumab in sequence. The clonotype originates from a human donor with melanoma. CDR3 sequence (DNA): TGTGCCAGCAGCCCCGGACAGGACCCTGGGGAGCAGTACTTC. Its translation: CASSPGQDPGEQYF.